This record covers a single T cell receptor (beta chain). This entry is derived from a study of cytomegalovirus exposure and HLA in healthy donors. The data were produced by immunoSEQ multiplex PCR, yet TCRdb's version contains in-frame clones alone and is incomplete. The table shows roughly 150,000 clones, with roughly 89% occurring only once. Germline V gene lookup returns CDR1 SGHRS and CDR2 YFSETQ. Trimming cost V 4 bases and J 5 bases; bases outside gene matches: 12. This CDR3 is 15 amino acids long. The gene calls are TRBV5-1 and TRBJ2-7, with 7 bases lining up with TRBD2. The origin of this receptor is a woman aged 18-29 years in good health and CMV-seropositive. The sample taken for sequencing was PBMCs. The CDR3 region is CASSPEGTIRHEQYF. The CDR3 coding sequence is TGCGCCAGCAGCCCGGAAGGGACTATACGCCACGAGCAGTACTTC.